This T cell receptor beta chain came from a study of cytomegalovirus exposure and HLA in healthy donors. The wider study: Earlier sequencing of some 170 million T cells yielded under 120 million unique TCR beta sequences.

Study results and caveats: An analysis was carried out later, and it reportedly showed fewer N-insertions in an Asian-associated ancestry cluster than the approximately 610-donor mean. TCR beta chains numbering more than 150 were designated cytomegalovirus-associated. Sequences of the TCR beta chain were said to predict the HLA-A and HLA-B alleles of most subjects accurately.

Concerning this clone: Its antigen remains unknown.

Deletions cut 7 bases from V and 3 bases from J, with 17 bases between. This CDR3 spans 15 amino acids. CDR1 is MDHEN and CDR2 is SYDVKM in the germline V gene. Amplification used 60 Vbeta primers and 13 Jbeta primers. Some clones are missing from TCRdb's copy, which holds only in-frame ones; the method was immunoSEQ multiplex PCR. The data contain a few hundred thousand clones, 75% to 80% of them seen just once; the ten biggest clones take up under 2%. The sequenced sample consisted of PBMCs. J is TRBJ2-3 and V is TRBV28; D perhaps matches TRBD2 (7 bases). This receptor was taken from a man between 18 and 35 years old in good health and CMV-seronegative. CDR3 sequence: CASKEGEGETDTQYF. The CDR3, as DNA: TGTGCCAGCAAGGAGGGGGAGGGGGAAACAGATACGCAGTATTTT.